This T cell receptor beta chain was profiled in a study of blood T cell repertoires in COVID-19. Overall study: COVID-19 samples from acute and convalescent phases originated in the United States, Italy and Spain. PBMCs, B-cell-depleted T cells, or T cells were the source of the cDNA or gDNA that made up the material.

Original handling: Cell counts per sample came from amplifying reference gene primers. The method was immunoSEQ multiplex PCR; TCRdb's version includes in-frame clones alone and lacks a portion of them. For V, J and clone size, that table is used; D and trimming come from the DNA. Of 70,000 to 95,000 clones in the sample, about 86% were seen once. Trimming at V came to 1 base and at J to 5 bases, leaving 5 bases not matched to a gene. This CDR3 is built from 15 residues. Germline V CDR1 and CDR2: PRHDT, FYEKMQ (reference sequence). The sequence came from an elderly woman with acute or convalescent COVID-19. Sequencing was carried out using peripheral blood. The chain recombines TRBV13 with TRBJ2-3; 8 nucleotides line up with TRBD2. CDR3 in DNA: TGTGCCAGCAGCTTAGTAGCGGGGCCCGGAGATACGCAGTATTTT. Protein sequence: CASSLVAGPGDTQYF.